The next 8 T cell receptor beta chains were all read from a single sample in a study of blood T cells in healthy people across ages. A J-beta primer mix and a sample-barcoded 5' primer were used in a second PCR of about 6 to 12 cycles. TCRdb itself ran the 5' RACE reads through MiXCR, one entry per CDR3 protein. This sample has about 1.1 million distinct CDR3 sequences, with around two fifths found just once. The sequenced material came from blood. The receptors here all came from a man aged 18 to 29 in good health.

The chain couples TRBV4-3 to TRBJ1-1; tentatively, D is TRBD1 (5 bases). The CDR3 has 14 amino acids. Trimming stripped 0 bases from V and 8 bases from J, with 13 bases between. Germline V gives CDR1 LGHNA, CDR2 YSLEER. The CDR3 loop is CASSQEDTNEEAFF. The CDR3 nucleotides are TGCGCCAGCAGCCAAGAGGACACTAACGAGGAAGCTTTCTTT.

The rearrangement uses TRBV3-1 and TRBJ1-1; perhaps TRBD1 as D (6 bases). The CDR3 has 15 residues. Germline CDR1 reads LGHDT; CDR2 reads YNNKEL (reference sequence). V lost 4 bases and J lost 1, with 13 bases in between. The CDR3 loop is CASSPGAGANTEAFF. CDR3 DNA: TGTGCCAGCAGCCCAGGGGCGGGGGCGAACACTGAAGCTTTCTTT.

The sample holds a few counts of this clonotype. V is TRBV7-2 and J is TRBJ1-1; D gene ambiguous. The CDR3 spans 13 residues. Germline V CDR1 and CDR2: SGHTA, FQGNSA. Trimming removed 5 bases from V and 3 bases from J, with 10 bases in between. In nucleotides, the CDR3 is TGTGCCAGCAGCGGCTTGTTGGACACTGAAGCTTTCTTT. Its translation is CASSGLLDTEAFF.

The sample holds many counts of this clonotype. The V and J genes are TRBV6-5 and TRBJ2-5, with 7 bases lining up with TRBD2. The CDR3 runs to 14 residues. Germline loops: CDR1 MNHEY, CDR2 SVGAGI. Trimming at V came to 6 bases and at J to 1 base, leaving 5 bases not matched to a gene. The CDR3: CASSYRLAQETQYF. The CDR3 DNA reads TGTGCCAGCAGCTACCGACTAGCCCAAGAGACCCAGTACTTC.

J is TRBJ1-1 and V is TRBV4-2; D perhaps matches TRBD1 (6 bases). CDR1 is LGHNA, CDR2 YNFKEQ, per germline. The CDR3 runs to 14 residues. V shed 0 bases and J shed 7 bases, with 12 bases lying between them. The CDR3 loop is CASSQDAGGGEAFF. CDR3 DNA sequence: TGTGCCAGCAGCCAAGACGCGGGGGGCGGTGAAGCTTTCTTT.

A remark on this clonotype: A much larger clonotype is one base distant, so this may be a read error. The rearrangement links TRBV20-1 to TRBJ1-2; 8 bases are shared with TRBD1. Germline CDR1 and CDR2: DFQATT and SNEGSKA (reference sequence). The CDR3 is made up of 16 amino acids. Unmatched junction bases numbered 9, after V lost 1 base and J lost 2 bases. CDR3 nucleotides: TGCAGTGCTAGAGGCGGAGGGGACAGGACAAACTATGGCTACACCTTC. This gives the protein CSARGGGDRTNYGYTF.

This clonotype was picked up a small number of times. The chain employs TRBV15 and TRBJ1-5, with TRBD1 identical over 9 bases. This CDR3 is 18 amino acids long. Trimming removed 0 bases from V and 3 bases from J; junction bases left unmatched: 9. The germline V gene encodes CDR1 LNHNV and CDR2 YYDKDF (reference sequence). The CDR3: CATSRDRLGTGINQPQHF. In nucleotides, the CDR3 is TGTGCCACCAGCAGAGATCGTTTGGGGACAGGGATCAATCAGCCCCAGCATTTT.

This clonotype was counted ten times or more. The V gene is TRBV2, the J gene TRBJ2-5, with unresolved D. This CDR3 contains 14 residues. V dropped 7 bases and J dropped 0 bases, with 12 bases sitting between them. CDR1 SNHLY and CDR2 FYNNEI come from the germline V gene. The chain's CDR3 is CASIPPRNQETQYF. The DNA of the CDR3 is TGTGCCAGCATCCCTCCAAGAAACCAAGAGACCCAGTACTTC.